Listed below are T cell receptor beta chains from one sample, sequenced in a study of T cells after yellow fever vaccination. TCRdb called the 5' RACE reads again in MiXCR, with one record for every CDR3 protein. The sample shows fewer than 100,000 distinct CDR3 sequences, less than 6% of them seen only once. The material sequenced was CD8+ T cells sorted from PBMCs, taken 10 days after the yellow fever booster vaccination. The receptors here all came from a man aged 18 to 30 who received the YFV17D yellow fever vaccine. The CDR3 runs from the conserved cysteine through the conserved F or W. D genes are given only for firm matches. Where a row states a size, it is once, few, many or the class of an expanded clone; other rows omit it.

v_call	j_call	clone_size	d_call	cdr3_aa	cdr3_nt
TRBV27	TRBJ1-1	few	TRBD1	CASSSTGTGVKAFF	TGTGCCAGCAGTTCAACCGGGACAGGGGTAAAAGCTTTCTTT
TRBV6-2/TRBV6-3	TRBJ2-1	few	TRBD2	CASSYPRTSGMIYNEQFF	TGTGCCAGCAGTTACCCACGGACTAGCGGGATGATCTACAATGAGCAGTTCTTC
TRBV27	TRBJ1-4	.	.	CASSLAAYATNEKLFF	TGTGCCAGCAGTTTGGCGGCCTATGCAACTAATGAAAAACTGTTTTTT
TRBV6-1	TRBJ1-5	.	.	CASKQGTLQPQHF	TGTGCCAGTAAACAGGGTACGCTTCAGCCCCAGCATTTT
TRBV7-3	TRBJ2-5	few	.	CASSTDSSQGTQYF	TGTGCCAGCAGCACTGATTCAAGCCAGGGGACCCAGTACTTC
TRBV24-1	TRBJ2-5	many	TRBD2	CATSSPGLAGGRETQYF	TGTGCCACCAGTTCTCCGGGACTAGCGGGGGGTCGGGAGACCCAGTACTTC
TRBV7-8	TRBJ2-3	.	TRBD1	CASIGVRTGDDTQYF	TGTGCCAGCATCGGCGTGAGGACAGGGGATGATACGCAGTATTTT
TRBV7-2	TRBJ2-1	few	TRBD2	CASSRRGDSYNEQFF	TGTGCCAGCAGCCGCCGGGGGGACTCCTACAATGAGCAGTTCTTC
TRBV6-6	TRBJ1-4	.	.	CASSYFGTQNEKLFF	TGTGCCAGCAGTTACTTCGGGACACAAAATGAAAAACTGTTTTTT
TRBV7-2	TRBJ1-2	few	.	CASSFYAGMRGYGYTF	TGTGCCAGCAGCTTCTATGCTGGGATGCGGGGCTATGGCTACACCTTC
TRBV9	TRBJ1-6	few	.	CASSVVGQPNSPLHF	TGTGCCAGCAGCGTAGTTGGACAGCCTAATTCACCCCTCCACTTT
TRBV29-1	TRBJ1-1	few	.	CSVVYTEAFF	TGCAGCGTTGTATATACTGAAGCTTTCTTT
TRBV21-1	TRBJ1-5	many	.	CASWADGNQPQHF	.
TRBV4-1	TRBJ1-3	.	.	CASSQDPGLGNTIYF	TGCGCCAGCAGCCAAGATCCAGGGTTGGGAAACACCATATATTTT
TRBV21-1	TRBJ2-2	.	.	CASSKYRGEADTGELFF	TGTGCCAGCAGCAAATACCGGGGGGAGGCGGACACCGGGGAGCTGTTTTTT
TRBV15	TRBJ2-7	few	TRBD1	CATSSGQGPYEQYF	TGTGCCACCAGCAGCGGACAGGGTCCCTACGAGCAGTACTTC
TRBV29-1	TRBJ2-3	many	TRBD2	CSVSRGLAGGTDTQYF	TGCAGCGTGAGCCGGGGCTTAGCGGGGGGCACAGATACGCAGTATTTT
TRBV4-1	TRBJ1-2	.	TRBD1	CASSQLTGANYGYTF	TGCGCCAGCAGCCAGCTGACAGGGGCGAACTATGGCTACACCTTC
TRBV7-8	TRBJ2-7	.	TRBD2	CASTLGGDEQYF	TGTGCCAGCACCTTGGGGGGGGACGAGCAGTACTTC
TRBV7-9	TRBJ2-7	few	.	CASSLWAEAPLEQYF	TGTGCCAGCAGCTTATGGGCAGAAGCCCCCCTCGAGCAGTACTTC
TRBV10-3	TRBJ2-5	few	TRBD2	CAISKGGQETQYF	TGTGCCATCAGCAAGGGAGGGCAAGAGACCCAGTACTTC
TRBV9	TRBJ1-1	.	.	CASSVGGPMHEAFF	TGTGCCAGCAGCGTTGGGGGACCGATGCATGAAGCTTTCTTT
TRBV6-6	TRBJ2-3	.	.	CASTGDSIPSTDTQYF	TGTGCCAGCACGGGGGATTCGATTCCTTCCACAGATACGCAGTATTTT
TRBV20-1	TRBJ2-1	few	TRBD2	CSASGLAGYNEQFF	TGCAGTGCTTCGGGACTAGCGGGTTACAATGAGCAGTTCTTC
TRBV20-1	TRBJ1-2	.	.	CSVGGYTF	TGCAGTGTGGGTGGCTACACCTTC
TRBV5-5	TRBJ1-5	.	.	CASSPRGETNQPQHF	TGTGCCAGCAGCCCCCGGGGCGAAACCAATCAGCCCCAGCATTTT
TRBV6-2/TRBV6-3	TRBJ1-5	.	.	CASRGLQVTAHQPQHF	TGTGCCAGCAGGGGACTACAGGTTACGGCTCATCAGCCCCAGCATTTT
TRBV11-2	TRBJ1-2	few	.	CASSSGTHTVGGYTF	TGTGCCAGCAGCTCTGGGACACATACAGTAGGTGGCTACACCTTC
TRBV3-1	TRBJ2-5	few	TRBD2	CASSQASGGDGETQYF	TGTGCCAGCAGCCAAGCTAGCGGGGGAGACGGAGAGACCCAGTACTTC
TRBV7-9	TRBJ2-2	few	.	CASRRTLQGATGELFF	TGTGCCAGCAGGAGAACCCTACAGGGAGCCACCGGGGAGCTGTTTTTT
TRBV4-1	TRBJ1-1	few	.	CASSSGANTEAFF	TGCGCCAGCAGCTCGGGGGCAAACACTGAAGCTTTCTTT
TRBV4-3	TRBJ1-6	.	.	CASSQDSGYSYNSPLHF	TGCGCCAGCAGCCAAGATTCGGGTTACTCCTATAATTCACCCCTCCACTTT
TRBV27	TRBJ2-5	many	.	CASSFYPGAYQETQYF	TGTGCCAGCAGTTTCTACCCGGGGGCGTACCAAGAGACCCAGTACTTC
TRBV13	TRBJ2-2	many	.	CASSSNPVPKSNTGELFF	TGTGCCAGCAGCTCTAACCCCGTTCCGAAGTCAAACACCGGGGAGCTGTTTTTT
TRBV7-2	TRBJ1-1	few	.	CASSPGTTTEAFF	TGTGCCAGCAGCCCCGGGACCACCACTGAAGCTTTCTTT
TRBV7-6	TRBJ2-1	many	.	CASSLVWNEQFF	TGTGCCAGCAGCTTAGTATGGAATGAGCAGTTCTTC
TRBV5-6	TRBJ1-1	.	.	CASSFGGFGTEAFF	TGTGCCAGCAGCTTTGGGGGTTTCGGCACTGAAGCTTTCTTT
TRBV4-3	TRBJ2-1	.	TRBD2	CASSQVVTSGESSYNEQFF	TGCGCCAGCAGCCAAGTGGTGACTAGCGGGGAAAGCTCCTACAATGAGCAGTTCTTC